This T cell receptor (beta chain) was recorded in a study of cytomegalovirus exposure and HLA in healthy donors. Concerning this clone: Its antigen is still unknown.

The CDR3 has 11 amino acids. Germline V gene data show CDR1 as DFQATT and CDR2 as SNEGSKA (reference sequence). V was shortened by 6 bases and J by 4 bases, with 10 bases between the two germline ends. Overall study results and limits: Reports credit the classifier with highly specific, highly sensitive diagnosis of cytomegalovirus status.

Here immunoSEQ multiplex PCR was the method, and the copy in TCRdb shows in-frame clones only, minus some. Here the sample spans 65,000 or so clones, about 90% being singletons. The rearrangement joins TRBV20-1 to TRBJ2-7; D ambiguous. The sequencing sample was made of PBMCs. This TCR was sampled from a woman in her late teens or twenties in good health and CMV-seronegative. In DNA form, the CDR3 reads TGCAGTGCCGAGATCGATTACGAGCAGTACTTC. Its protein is CSAEIDYEQYF.